This passage covers 21 T cell receptor beta chains from one sample sequenced in a study of early T cells in non-severe SARS-CoV-2 infection (dated by TCRdb to 2020 to 2023). To prepare the library, 5' RACE was applied. The instrument given in TCRdb is NextSeq 500. TCRdb passed the public sequencing reads through fastp at Q25 and MiXCR, retaining productive beta sequences. Identical CDR3 proteins give one entry, which carries the most common genes and DNA. The sample contains around 30,000 distinct CDR3 sequences, about 4.4% of them found a single time. The top ten clones comprise under 4.5% of the sample. Sequenced: whole blood. The receptors derive from an adult who was a healthcare worker with PCR-confirmed SARS-CoV-2 infection or an uninfected control (not recorded which).

This clonotype has at least ten counts. The chain combines TRBV6-2 or TRBV6-3 with TRBJ1-1; D gene unclear. V dropped 9 bases and J dropped 11 bases, with 7 bases sitting between them. CDR1 is MNHEY and CDR2 is SVGEGT in the germline V gene. The CDR3 loop spans 8 amino acids. CDR3 residues: CARTAAFF. Written as DNA, the CDR3 is TGTGCCAGAACAGCGGCTTTCTTT.

This clonotype was seen many times. The gene calls are TRBV11-2 and TRBJ1-2, with D possibly matching TRBD1 (5 bases). The CDR3 runs to 13 residues. Per germline, CDR1 SGHAT and CDR2 FQNNGV. Trimming stripped 0 bases from V and 8 bases from J, with 10 bases between. CDR3 residues: CASSLDWGEGYTF. The DNA for the CDR3 is TGTGCCAGCAGCTTAGATTGGGGGGAAGGCTACACCTTC.

The table lists this clonotype with many counts. The chain carries TRBV9 and TRBJ2-5, with D possibly matching TRBD1 (5 bases). Trimming took off 3 bases at V and 7 bases at J, with 10 bases between the two ends. This CDR3 spans 12 amino acids. CDR1 and CDR2 from the germline V gene are SGDLS and YYNGEE. DNA of the CDR3: TGTGCCAGCAGCGCAGATAGGGGGACCCAGTACTTC. This translates into CASSADRGTQYF.

This clonotype was observed a handful of times. The chain has TRBV5-1 and TRBJ1-1, with D possibly TRBD1 on 5 matching bases. Germline lookup yields CDR1 SGHRS and CDR2 YFSETQ. The CDR3 sequence is 15 residues long. The V end was cut by 2 bases, the J end by 1 base, with 12 bases between. CDR3 nucleotide sequence: TGCGCCAGCAGCTTTTTAGAAGGGACGAACACTGAAGCTTTCTTT. The encoded protein is CASSFLEGTNTEAFF.

This clonotype occurred many times. This chain joins TRBV5-1 and TRBJ2-7; either TRBD1 or TRBD2 may fit D (5 bases each). Germline CDR1 and CDR2: SGHRS and YFSETQ. This CDR3 contains 13 residues. The V end was cut by 4 bases, the J end by 4 bases, with 12 bases between. CDR3 DNA sequence: TGCGCCAGCAGCGTGGGACCAAATTACGAGCAGTACTTC. It yields the protein CASSVGPNYEQYF.

The table lists this clonotype with many counts. The V and J genes are TRBV29-1 and TRBJ2-7; 9 positions match TRBD2. This CDR3 has 15 amino acids. J lost 5 bases, V lost 1 base, and 9 bases had no gene match. Germline-derived CDR1 and CDR2 are SQVTM and ANQGSEA. Here the CDR3 DNA reads TGCAGCGTTGAAGGAGTCGGCGGGAGGGAGGACGAGCAGTACTTC. Translating gives CSVEGVGGREDEQYF.

The sample holds many counts of this clonotype. The V gene is TRBV20-1, the J gene TRBJ1-4; D not certain. The V gene's germline CDR1 is DFQATT and CDR2 SNEGSKA (reference sequence). The CDR3 is 13 amino acids. V was pared by 6 bases and J by 1 base, with 9 bases between. CDR3 sequence: CSAPTQTNEKLFF. The CDR3, as DNA: TGCAGTGCCCCGACTCAAACTAATGAAAAACTGTTTTTT.

The J gene is TRBJ2-2, the V gene TRBV28, with no clear D. Germline lookup yields CDR1 MDHEN and CDR2 SYDVKM. CDR3 length: 14 amino acids. V was cut by 2 bases and J by 3 bases, with 7 bases left in between. The CDR3 DNA is TGTGCCAGCAGTTTACTAGGATACACCGGGGAGCTGTTTTTT. It specifies CASSLLGYTGELFF.

As to this clonotype: A much larger clone lies one base from this, so it may be a read error. The rearrangement uses TRBV5-1 and TRBJ2-1; no definite D call. The CDR3 is 13 residues long. The V gene's germline CDR1 is SGHRS and CDR2 YFSETQ. In DNA, the CDR3 is TGCGCCAACAGCTTGCACGCCAAGGTTGAGCAGTTCTTC. Translation gives CANSLHAKVEQFF.

This clonotype was observed at least ten times. The rearrangement links TRBV7-9 to TRBJ2-7; 8 positions match TRBD2. CDR1 is SEHNR, CDR2 FQNEAQ, per germline (reference sequence). The CDR3 loop spans 14 amino acids. Unmatched junction bases numbered 6, after V lost 5 bases and J lost 3 bases. This CDR3 reads CASSRREGGYEQYF. The DNA for the CDR3 is TGTGCCAGCAGCCGTCGGGAGGGTGGCTACGAGCAGTACTTC.

The sample holds a few counts of this clonotype. The chain is built from TRBV20-1 and TRBJ2-7; the match to TRBD2 covers 12 bases. The CDR3 length is 15 residues. The germline V gene encodes CDR1 DFQATT and CDR2 SNEGSKA (reference sequence). V lost 6 bases, J lost 1 base, and 7 bases stayed unmatched. CDR3 DNA sequence: TGCAGTGCGTGGACTAGCGGGAAGCCGTCCTACGAGCAGTACTTC. Amino acids: CSAWTSGKPSYEQYF.

This clonotype was counted ten times or more. The V gene is TRBV20-1, the J gene TRBJ2-7; 8 bases map to TRBD1. This CDR3 is 15 amino acids long. CDR1 DFQATT and CDR2 SNEGSKA come from the germline V gene (reference sequence). J lost 2 bases, V lost 0 bases, and 6 bases had no gene match. CDR3: CSARDRDRGPYEQYF. Written as DNA, the CDR3 is TGCAGTGCTAGAGACCGCGACAGGGGCCCCTACGAGCAGTACTTC.

The V and J genes are TRBV6-4 and TRBJ2-2; D possibly corresponds to TRBD2 (6 bases). V lost 0 bases, J lost 3 bases, and 11 bases lay in between. Per germline, CDR1 MRHNA and CDR2 SNTAGT. The CDR3 loop spans 16 amino acids. CDR3 nucleotide sequence: TGTGCCAGCAGTGACTCGGGGCGGAGGGACACCGGGGAGCTGTTTTTT. It codes for CASSDSGRRDTGELFF.

The rearrangement joins TRBV29-1 to TRBJ2-7, with TRBD2 matching 12 bases. V lost 3 bases to trimming and J lost 6 bases; unmatched junction nucleotides: 6. Germline-derived CDR1 and CDR2 are SQVTM and ANQGSEA. The CDR3 runs 14 residues. CDR3: CSVEALAGGSEQYF. The CDR3 coding sequence is TGCAGCGTTGAGGCTCTAGCGGGAGGGTCCGAGCAGTACTTC.

This clonotype was counted many times. As the CDR3 is not closed by the conserved phenylalanine or tryptophan, this likely results from a read error. The chain couples TRBV4-1 to TRBJ2-7; 7 positions match TRBD1. CDR1 MGHRA and CDR2 YSYEKL come from the germline V gene. J was trimmed by 0 bases and V by 0 bases; bases with no gene match: 8. CDR3 size: 17 residues. The CDR3 DNA is TGCGCCAGCAGCCAAGATGGGGTAGGGGACAGCTCCTACGAGCAGTACTCC. It codes for CASSQDGVGDSSYEQYS.

In its sample, this clonotype ranks as medium-sized. This chain uses TRBV18 with TRBJ1-1, with a tentative D call TRBD1 (6 bases). This CDR3 is built from 16 residues. In germline, CDR1 is KGHSH, CDR2 LQKENI. The ends were cut back, 5 bases at V and 0 bases at J, with 16 bases in the middle. The CDR3 here is CASSSDRGGMNTEAFF. CDR3 nucleotides: TGTGCCAGCTCATCCGATAGAGGGGGTATGAACACTGAAGCTTTCTTT. The whole variable domain, remainder taken from reference TRBV18 and TRBJ1-1, is NAGVMQNPRHLVRRRGQEARLRCSPMKGHSHVYWYRQLPEEGLKFMVYLQKENIIDESGMPKERFSAEFPKEGPSILRIQQVVRGDSAAYFCASSSDRGGMNTEAFFGQGTRLTVV.

This clonotype has ten or more counts. V gene TRBV4-2 combines with J gene TRBJ2-7; 8 nucleotides line up with TRBD1. J gave up 2 bases and V 2 bases, and 5 bases lay outside the gene matches. Per the germline V gene, CDR1 is LGHNA and CDR2 is YNFKEQ. CDR3 length: 15 residues. The CDR3 here is CASSQRQGATYEQYF. CDR3 sequence (DNA): TGTGCCAGCAGCCAACGCCAGGGGGCTACCTACGAGCAGTACTTC.

This clonotype came up many times. The gene calls are TRBV13 and TRBJ2-7; no clear D. Germline V CDR1 and CDR2: PRHDT, FYEKMQ (reference sequence). V shed 5 bases and J shed 7 bases, with 9 bases lying between them. The CDR3 consists of 11 residues. The CDR3: CASSAYSEQYF. The CDR3 DNA reads TGTGCCAGCAGCGCTTACTCGGAGCAGTACTTC.

This clonotype was seen many times. The chain couples TRBV12-3 or TRBV12-4 to TRBJ2-1; unclear D gene. V was pared by 3 bases and J by 0 bases, with 9 bases between. The CDR3 totals 15 residues. The CDR3 loop is CASSLARASYNEQFF. CDR3 bases: TGTGCCAGCAGTTTGGCACGGGCCTCCTACAATGAGCAGTTCTTC.

This clonotype was counted many times. V usage is TRBV20-1 and J usage is TRBJ2-6, with D perhaps TRBD1 or TRBD2 (6 bases each). V dropped 1 base and J dropped 4 bases, with 14 bases sitting between them. The germline gives CDR1 DFQATT, CDR2 SNEGSKA (reference sequence). CDR3 length equals 16 residues. CDR3 residues: CSARAPPGAGANVLTF. The CDR3 DNA is TGCAGTGCTAGAGCCCCCCCGGGGGCCGGGGCCAACGTCCTGACTTTC.

J is TRBJ2-7 and V is TRBV25-1; the match to TRBD2 covers 7 bases. The ends lost 2 bases at V and 5 bases at J; junction bases unmatched: 0. The length of the CDR3 is 12 residues. Germline values: CDR1 MGHDK, CDR2 SYGVNS. The DNA of the CDR3 is TGTGCCAGCAGTGAACGGGGGGACGAGCAGTACTTC. This sequence encodes CASSERGDEQYF.